Each of the 18 T cell receptor beta chains below was sequenced from the same sample in a study of post-analysis software for immune sequencing data. Notes on the study in general: Patients had higher frequencies than controls of roughly five TRBV segments, including TRBV5-6, TRBV5-1 and TRBV20-1.

Their antigen targets remain unknown. Prepared libraries of TCR beta cDNA carried unique molecular identifiers. TCRdb recomputed calls from the PCR reads with MiXCR, one row per CDR3 protein. Of approximately 770,000 distinct CDR3 sequences in the sample, approximately 44% were seen once. The sample taken for sequencing was blood. The receptors stem from a girl aged 5 to 17 with multiple sclerosis.

The chain recombines TRBV7-9 with TRBJ2-1, with TRBD2 as a possible D gene (6 bases). The V end was cut by 5 bases, the J end by 4 bases, with 24 bases between. CDR3 length equals 18 residues. CDR1 and CDR2 (germline): SEHNR, FQNEAQ (reference sequence). CDR3 protein: CASSRLLFGGNKYNEQFF. The CDR3 bases are TGTGCCAGCAGCCGTCTTTTGTTCGGGGGTAACAAATACAATGAGCAGTTCTTC. Complete variable domain (other parts from reference TRBV7-9 and TRBJ2-1): DTGVSQNPRHKITKRGQNVTFRCDPISEHNRLYWYRQTLGQGPEFLTYFQNEAQLEKSRLLSDRFSAERPKGSFSTLEIQRTEQGDSAMYLCASSRLLFGGNKYNEQFFGPGTRLTVL.

DNA for the CDR3: TGCGCCAGCATGCGGCGGCTCGAGTCGGATACGCAGTATTTT. Residues: CASMRRLESDTQYF. The chain joins TRBV5-1 to TRBJ2-3; D gene uncertain. CDR3 length: 14 amino acids. The germline V and J ends were trimmed by 6 bases and 6 bases, with 17 bases remaining between them. CDR1 and CDR2 (germline): SGHRS, YFSETQ. The complete variable domain, with remaining parts taken from reference TRBV5-1 and TRBJ2-3, reads KAGVTQTPRYLIKTRGQQVTLSCSPISGHRSVSWYQQTPGQGLQFLFEYFSETQRNKGNFPGRFSGRQFSNSRSEMNVSTLELGDSALYLCASMRRLESDTQYFGPGTRLTVL.

The chain couples TRBV4-3 to TRBJ2-5; tentative D call: TRBD1 (6 bases). The V end was cut by 1 base, the J end by 5 bases, with 14 bases between. Per the germline V gene, CDR1 is LGHNA and CDR2 is YSLEER. This CDR3 has 15 amino acids. In DNA form, the CDR3 reads TGCGCCAGCAGCCAAGTCACTAGAGGGGGTGAGACCCAGTACTTC. As protein: CASSQVTRGGETQYF.

This CDR3 reads CASSSRLLAGAQYF. The CDR3 nucleotides are TGTGCCAGCAGCTCTCGGTTGCTAGCTGGGGCCCAGTACTTC. The chain is built from TRBV7-8 and TRBJ2-7; D possibly uses TRBD1 or TRBD2 (5 bases each). Trimming removed 4 bases from V and 10 bases from J, with 20 bases in between. CDR1 is SGHVS and CDR2 is FQNEAQ in the germline V gene. This CDR3 spans 14 amino acids.

The CDR3 loop is CASSPREYTEAFF. The DNA for the CDR3 is TGTGCCAGCAGCCCCCGGGAGTACACTGAAGCTTTCTTT. J is TRBJ1-1 and V is TRBV7-9, with D unclear. Trimming stripped 5 bases from V and 3 bases from J, with 10 bases between. The CDR3 sequence is 13 residues long. The germline gives CDR1 SEHNR, CDR2 FQNEAQ (reference sequence).

This sequence joins TRBV10-2 and TRBJ2-7; D is undetermined. Trimming removed 0 bases from V and 4 bases from J, with 4 bases in between. The CDR3 length is 12 residues. Germline V gene data show CDR1 as WSHSY and CDR2 as SAAADI. CDR3 sequence: CASSESGYEQYF. As DNA, the CDR3 is TGCGCCAGCAGTGAGTCGGGATACGAGCAGTACTTC.

The CDR3: CASSSGLAGGPSNEQFF. The CDR3 DNA is TGCGCCAGCAGCTCAGGACTAGCGGGAGGACCCTCCAATGAGCAGTTCTTC. The chain links TRBV5-1 to TRBJ2-1; 14 positions match TRBD2. The CDR3 has 17 residues. Germline loops: CDR1 SGHRS, CDR2 YFSETQ. Trimming at V came to 3 bases and at J to 6 bases, leaving 8 bases not matched to a gene.

The chain links TRBV2 to TRBJ1-1; no clear D gene. V was cut by 1 base and J by 0 bases, with 3 bases left in between. The CDR3 loop spans 13 amino acids. Germline lookup yields CDR1 SNHLY and CDR2 FYNNEI. CDR3 region: CASSEGLNTEAFF. The CDR3 DNA is TGTGCCAGCAGTGAAGGCCTGAACACTGAAGCTTTCTTT.

The rearrangement links TRBV6-1 to TRBJ2-1; D assignment may be TRBD1 or TRBD2 (5 bases each). V shed 6 bases and J shed 6 bases, with 12 bases lying between them. The CDR3 extends over 13 amino acids. Germline V gene data show CDR1 as MNHNS and CDR2 as SASEGT. CDR3 sequence reads: CASSDGARNEQFF. CDR3 sequence (DNA): TGTGCCAGCAGCGACGGGGCGCGCAATGAGCAGTTCTTC.

V usage is TRBV7-9 and J usage is TRBJ1-4; D unclear. CDR1 and CDR2 (germline): SEHNR, FQNEAQ (reference sequence). The CDR3 has 13 amino acids. Trimming stripped 5 bases from V and 16 bases from J, with 20 bases between. The CDR3 DNA is TGTGCCAGCAGCCGAGATAGGATAGGGAGCCCGTTTTTT. Protein sequence: CASSRDRIGSPFF. Variable domain in full (rest from reference TRBV7-9 and TRBJ1-4): DTGVSQNPRHKITKRGQNVTFRCDPISEHNRLYWYRQTLGQGPEFLTYFQNEAQLEKSRLLSDRFSAERPKGSFSTLEIQRTEQGDSAMYLCASSRDRIGSPFFGSGTQLSVL.

V usage is TRBV9 and J usage is TRBJ2-7; the D gene is possibly TRBD2 (6 bases). V was clipped by 4 bases and J by 2 bases, with 13 bases between them. The CDR3 has 14 amino acids. CDR1 SGDLS and CDR2 YYNGEE come from the germline V gene. The DNA of the CDR3 is TGTGCCAGCAGCCCGCGGGACGCCACCTACGAGCAGTACTTC. This encodes CASSPRDATYEQYF.

The table lists this clonotype with a few counts. V is TRBV15 and J is TRBJ2-7; D gene uncertain. The CDR3 runs to 16 residues. The V gene's germline CDR1 is LNHNV and CDR2 YYDKDF (reference sequence). Trimming removed 1 base from V and 1 base from J, with 14 bases in between. CDR3: CATSRVEALPSYEQYF. CDR3 sequence (DNA): TGTGCCACCAGCAGAGTCGAGGCCCTACCGTCCTACGAGCAGTACTTC.

The chain links TRBV9 to TRBJ1-2; D might be TRBD1 (5 bases). The CDR3 consists of 12 residues. Trimming cost V 0 bases and J 9 bases, with 9 bases left between them. Germline V lookup: CDR1 SGDLS, CDR2 YYNGEE. The CDR3 spells CASSVGDERYTF. In DNA form, the CDR3 reads TGTGCCAGCAGCGTAGGGGACGAGCGCTACACCTTC.

V and J are TRBV20-1 and TRBJ1-5, with D possibly matching TRBD1 (5 bases). Between the trimmed V and J ends, which lost 2 bases and 7 bases, there was a span of 18 bases. The CDR3 is made up of 15 amino acids. Germline CDR1 DFQATT, CDR2 SNEGSKA (reference sequence). The CDR3 coding sequence is TGCAGTGCTAGACTGGAATTGGGGGTCGGACAGCCCCAGCATTTT. Protein: CSARLELGVGQPQHF.

The V gene is TRBV29-1, the J gene TRBJ2-3; 9 bases are a match to TRBD1. CDR3 length: 14 amino acids. CDR1 SQVTM and CDR2 ANQGSEA come from the germline V gene. The V gene end was trimmed by 5 bases and the J gene end by 4 bases; junction bases not matched to a gene: 7. CDR3 residues: CSVTGTGLADTQYF. For the CDR3, the DNA is TGCAGCGTTACCGGGACAGGGTTGGCAGATACGCAGTATTTT.

V gene TRBV9 combines with J gene TRBJ2-3, with D perhaps matching TRBD2 (6 bases). The CDR3 loop spans 16 amino acids. Germline lookup yields CDR1 SGDLS and CDR2 YYNGEE. Trimming left V 0 bases short and J 0 bases short, with 11 bases between. As DNA, the CDR3 is TGTGCCAGCAGCGTAGCTTCGGAGGGTAGCACAGATACGCAGTATTTT. Protein sequence: CASSVASEGSTDTQYF. Looking up the rest from reference TRBV9 and TRBJ2-3 gives the full variable domain: DSGVTQTPKHLITATGQRVTLRCSPRSGDLSVYWYQQSLDQGLQFLIQYYNGEERAKGNILERFSAQQFPDLHSELNLSSLELGDSALYFCASSVASEGSTDTQYFGPGTRLTVL.

This clonotype was counted many times. The V and J genes are TRBV7-4 and TRBJ1-5; TRBD1 agrees at 7 bases. CDR3 length: 15 amino acids. The junction had 4 bases not matched to a gene; V was cut back by 2 bases and J by 3 bases. Germline CDR1 reads SGHVT; CDR2 reads SQSDAQ. CDR3 DNA: TGTGCCAGCAGCTTACCAAGGGGGCTCAATCAGCCCCAGCATTTT. This gives the protein CASSLPRGLNQPQHF. Full variable domain (outside the CDR3, taken from reference TRBV7-4 and TRBJ1-5): GAGVSQSPRYKVAKRGRDVALRCDSISGHVTLYWYRQTLGQGSEVLTYSQSDAQRDKSGRPSGRFSAERPERSVSTLKIQRTEQGDSAVYLCASSLPRGLNQPQHFGDGTRLSIL.

This clonotype was detected only a few times. The chain recombines TRBV5-1 with TRBJ2-2; D possibly matches TRBD1 or TRBD2 (5 bases each). Deletions cut 1 base from V and 2 bases from J, with 6 bases between. The CDR3 is 14 amino acids. Per the germline V gene, CDR1 is SGHRS and CDR2 is YFSETQ. The CDR3 nucleotides read TGCGCCAGCAGCTTGTGGGACAACACCGGGGAGCTGTTTTTT. Translating gives CASSLWDNTGELFF.